One sample yielded the 21 T cell receptor beta chains listed below, sequenced in a study of cytomegalovirus exposure and HLA in healthy donors. The PCR made use of 60 Vbeta and 13 Jbeta primers. Sequenced by immunoSEQ multiplex PCR; TCRdb stores in-frame clones only, minus some. The data hold over 250,000 clones, with around 86% observed a single time. Sequenced: PBMCs. The receptors here all came from a man between 40 and 49 years old in good health and CMV-seropositive.

The V call is TRBV19, the J call TRBJ1-2; 9 nucleotides align to TRBD1. Germline V gene lookup returns CDR1 LNHDA and CDR2 SQIVND (reference sequence). There are 13 residues in the CDR3. V lost 9 bases, J lost 6 bases, and 8 bases stayed unmatched. CDR3 loop: CASRFRTGDGYTF. DNA for the CDR3: TGTGCCAGCCGTTTCCGGACAGGGGATGGCTACACCTTC.

This chain links TRBV4-1 with TRBJ2-1, with 7 bases matching TRBD2. Looked up from germline, CDR1 is MGHRA and CDR2 is YSYEKL. CDR3 length equals 17 residues. V lost 4 bases to trimming and J lost 8 bases; unmatched junction nucleotides: 17. The CDR3 here is CASSPGTTYRPFDEQFF. The CDR3 nucleotides are TGCGCCAGCAGCCCGGGGACTACCTACCGGCCATTCGATGAGCAGTTCTTC.

The rearrangement joins TRBV6-5 to TRBJ1-5; D is unclear. The germline CDR1 and CDR2 sequences are MNHEY and SVGAGI. Trimming stripped 0 bases from V and 1 base from J, with 10 bases between. The CDR3 loop spans 16 amino acids. CDR3 in amino acids: CASSYSTPRSNQPQHF. The CDR3 DNA reads TGTGCCAGCAGTTACTCTACACCTAGGAGCAATCAGCCCCAGCATTTT.

With respect to this clone: At one end, the junction sequence differs from germline, possibly due to a read error. This rearrangement joins TRBV7-9 to TRBJ2-5; D may be TRBD1 (6 bases). Germline V gene sequence: CDR1 SEHNR, CDR2 FQNEAQ (reference sequence). The CDR3 is 14 residues long. CDR3 bases: TGTTCCAGCAGCCCACCACAGGGAAGGAAGGCCCAGTACTTC. Its translation: CSSSPPQGRKAQYF.

The V call is TRBV19, the J call TRBJ2-7; TRBD2 aligns across 7 bases. This CDR3 is 14 amino acids long. Germline loops: CDR1 LNHDA, CDR2 SQIVND (reference sequence). The junction had 6 bases not matched to a gene; V was cut back by 3 bases and J by 4 bases. Written as DNA, the CDR3 is TGTGCCAGTAGTATCGGCGGGAGAGGGTACGAGCAGTACTTC. It specifies CASSIGGRGYEQYF. Variable domain in full (rest from reference TRBV19 and TRBJ2-7): DGGITQSPKYLFRKEGQNVTLSCEQNLNHDAMYWYRQDPGQGLRLIYYSQIVNDFQKGDIAEGYSVSREKKESFPLTVTSAQKNPTAFYLCASSIGGRGYEQYFGPGTRLTVT.

V is TRBV4-3 and J is TRBJ2-5; the D gene is possibly TRBD1 (5 bases). Judging by the DNA end, TRBJ2-7 fits better; the J call may be wrong. Per germline, CDR1 LGHNA and CDR2 YSLEER. This CDR3 spans 16 amino acids. CDR3 bases: TGCGCCAGCAGCCAAGAACAGGACATACCTTCCTACGAGCAGTACTTC. Translation gives CASSQEQDIPSYEQYF.

The V gene is TRBV10-3, the J gene TRBJ2-7, with 9 bases that match TRBD1. Germline V gene lookup returns CDR1 ENHRY and CDR2 SYGVKD. The CDR3 consists of 15 residues. V lost 6 bases to trimming and J lost 3 bases; unmatched junction nucleotides: 9. The CDR3 protein is CAISPGDRGNYEQYF. Here the CDR3 DNA reads TGTGCCATCAGCCCTGGCGACAGGGGGAACTACGAGCAGTACTTC.

On this clone itself: The sample carries other DNA sequences with the same CDR3. The V gene is TRBV19, the J gene TRBJ1-5, with D tentatively TRBD1 (6 bases). Per the germline V gene, CDR1 is LNHDA and CDR2 is SQIVND (reference sequence). The CDR3 is made up of 15 amino acids. The V end was cut by 1 base, the J end by 1 base, with 8 bases between. CDR3 sequence reads: CASSIGTGSNQPQHF. CDR3 coding DNA: TGTGCCAGTAGTATAGGTACAGGGAGCAATCAGCCCCAGCATTTT.

V gene TRBV25-1 combines with J gene TRBJ1-4, with D unresolved. This CDR3 contains 13 residues. The V gene's germline CDR1 is MGHDK and CDR2 SYGVNS. V was clipped by 3 bases and J by 6 bases, with 8 bases between them. The CDR3 nucleotides read TGTGCCAGCAGTGACCTGGGCTATGAAAAACTGTTTTTT. Amino acid sequence: CASSDLGYEKLFF.

The chain employs TRBV29-1 and TRBJ1-1; D remains unclear. The CDR3 is 11 residues long. Germline V gene sequence: CDR1 SQVTM, CDR2 ANQGSEA. Between the trimmed V and J ends, which lost 4 bases and 4 bases, there was a span of 7 bases. Here the CDR3 reads CSVGAGTEAFF. Here the CDR3 DNA reads TGCAGCGTTGGGGCAGGCACTGAAGCTTTCTTT.

The rearrangement joins TRBV18 to TRBJ1-5; TRBD1 is a possible D gene (5 bases). In germline, CDR1 is KGHSH, CDR2 LQKENI. V shed 1 base and J shed 1 base, with 11 bases lying between them. The CDR3 loop spans 16 amino acids. For the CDR3, the DNA is TGTGCCAGCTCACCACAAGGGGTGCGGAGCAATCAGCCCCAGCATTTT. Translating it yields CASSPQGVRSNQPQHF.

The chain has TRBV5-4 and TRBJ2-7; 9 bases match TRBD1. The CDR3 consists of 13 residues. Germline V gives CDR1 SGHNT, CDR2 YYREEE (reference sequence). The V segment lost 2 bases and the J segment 4 bases; nucleotides outside the gene matches: 1. CDR3 protein: CASSFGTGYEQYF. The CDR3 DNA is TGTGCCAGCAGCTTTGGGACAGGGTACGAGCAGTACTTC.

The chain joins TRBV5-1 to TRBJ2-1; 14 bases map to TRBD2. J gave up 8 bases and V 6 bases, and 7 bases lay outside the gene matches. This CDR3 region has 15 residues. Germline CDR1 reads SGHRS; CDR2 reads YFSETQ. CDR3 in DNA: TGCGCCAGCATCTGGACTAGCGGGGGGTCTTATGAGCAGTTCTTC. Protein product: CASIWTSGGSYEQFF. The whole variable domain, filled in from reference TRBV5-1 and TRBJ2-1, reads KAGVTQTPRYLIKTRGQQVTLSCSPISGHRSVSWYQQTPGQGLQFLFEYFSETQRNKGNFPGRFSGRQFSNSRSEMNVSTLELGDSALYLCASIWTSGGSYEQFFGPGTRLTVL.

The chain links TRBV11-2 to TRBJ1-1; TRBD1 aligns across 8 bases. Germline CDR1 is SGHAT and CDR2 is FQNNGV. Trimming removed 1 base from V and 2 bases from J; junction bases left unmatched: 3. The CDR3 consists of 15 residues. This CDR3 reads CASSLGTGGNTEAFF. In DNA, the CDR3 is TGTGCCAGCAGCTTAGGTACAGGGGGTAACACTGAAGCTTTCTTT. The entire variable domain, with the rest obtained from reference TRBV11-2 and TRBJ1-1, is as follows: EAGVAQSPRYKIIEKRQSVAFWCNPISGHATLYWYQQILGQGPKLLIQFQNNGVVDDSQLPKDRFSAERLKGVDSTLKIQPAKLEDSAVYLCASSLGTGGNTEAFFGQGTRLTVV.

The chain has TRBV27 and TRBJ2-1, with 11 bases identical to TRBD2. Germline-derived CDR1 and CDR2 are MNHEY and SMNVEV (reference sequence). The CDR3 covers 14 residues. The trim removed 7 bases at V and 6 bases at J, leaving 5 bases unmatched. The CDR3 DNA sequence: TGTGCCAGCACCCGGACTAGCGGGTCCAATGAGCAGTTCTTC. Translated, it gives CASTRTSGSNEQFF.

Concerning this clone itself: Other nucleotide sequences in the sample specify the same CDR3. The CDR3 bases are TGTGCCAGCAGCTCGACAGGACAAGAGACCCAGTACTTC. Its protein product is CASSSTGQETQYF. This rearrangement joins TRBV7-3 to TRBJ2-5, with D possibly being TRBD1 (6 bases). Germline-derived CDR1 and CDR2 are SGHTA and FQGTGA. Trimming took 4 bases from V and 2 from J, leaving 8 bases between them. The CDR3 sequence is 13 residues long.

The chain recombines TRBV7-9 with TRBJ2-7; 9 bases match TRBD1. V shed 0 bases and J 7 bases; nucleotides not matched to a gene: 13. The CDR3 contains 17 residues. Germline CDR1 is SEHNR and CDR2 is FQNEAQ (reference sequence). In DNA, the CDR3 is TGTGCCAGCAGCTTAGCAATTTACAGGGGGCCTAGGGGGGAGCAGTACTTC. Encoded protein: CASSLAIYRGPRGEQYF.

This chain links TRBV7-9 with TRBJ2-7; 7 bases are shared with TRBD1. Germline CDR1 reads SEHNR; CDR2 reads FQNEAQ (reference sequence). The CDR3 length is 14 residues. Trimming cost V 4 bases and J 5 bases; bases outside gene matches: 8. CDR3 DNA: TGTGCCAGCAGCTCGACGGGACAGCCCGACGAGCAGTACTTC. This gives the protein CASSSTGQPDEQYF.

This clone was recorded once. The chain is built from TRBV15 and TRBJ2-5, with D perhaps TRBD1 (6 bases). The CDR3 loop spans 14 amino acids. Trimming took off 3 bases at V and 5 bases at J, with 13 bases between the two ends. Germline CDR1 and CDR2: LNHNV and YYDKDF (reference sequence). CDR3: CATSSFSGDETQYF. CDR3 sequence (DNA): TGTGCCACCAGCAGTTTTTCAGGGGACGAGACCCAGTACTTC.

The V gene is TRBV6-5, the J gene TRBJ1-3; D is undetermined. CDR3 length equals 15 residues. In germline, CDR1 is MNHEY, CDR2 SVGAGI. V lost 4 bases and J lost 0, with 10 bases in between. The CDR3 DNA sequence: TGTGCCAGCAGTTCGCAGTTCCTCTCTGGAAACACCATATATTTT. Translated, it gives CASSSQFLSGNTIYF.

The genes are TRBV27 and TRBJ2-7; a weak D match, TRBD2 (7 bases). The CDR3 sequence is 16 residues long. Germline CDR1 MNHEY, CDR2 SMNVEV (reference sequence). Trimming cost V 1 base and J 3 bases, with 16 bases left between them. This chain's CDR3 is CASSLLLVGGHYEQYF. CDR3 bases: TGTGCCAGCAGTTTATTGCTGGTCGGGGGGCACTACGAGCAGTACTTC.